This passage covers 4 T cell receptor beta chains from one sample sequenced in a study of response to subunit inactivated influenza vaccine. TCRdb re-called the RT-PCR reads through MiXCR, storing one row per CDR3 protein. The sample includes approximately 730,000 distinct CDR3 sequences, about 15% of them seen just once. Sequenced material: PBMCs from blood, taken approximately 15 days before vaccination. All receptors come from a man aged 50 to 60 who received an inactivated influenza vaccine.

V usage is TRBV12-3 or TRBV12-4 and J usage is TRBJ2-5; no clear D. Trimming took off 5 bases at V and 2 bases at J, with 12 bases between the two ends. CDR3 length: 14 residues. CDR3 in amino acids: CASSPLHSQETQYF. The CDR3 coding sequence is TGTGCCAGCAGTCCCCTCCACAGTCAAGAGACCCAGTACTTC.

In this sample, this clonotype turned up many times. V gene TRBV6-2 or TRBV6-3 combines with J gene TRBJ2-2; D ambiguous. Looked up from germline, CDR1 is MNHEY and CDR2 is SVGEGT. The CDR3 totals 15 residues. Trimming pared 5 bases from V and 0 bases from J, leaving 10 bases between. CDR3 residues: CASSRGRANTGELFF. The DNA for the CDR3 is TGTGCCAGCAGTCGTGGTCGCGCGAACACCGGGGAGCTGTTTTTT.

This clonotype occurred a few times. The chain has TRBV7-2 and TRBJ2-7, with TRBD1 identical over 8 bases. Germline CDR1 is SGHTA and CDR2 is FQGNSA. The V segment lost 1 base and the J segment 6 bases; nucleotides outside the gene matches: 5. This CDR3 contains 14 residues. The CDR3 DNA reads TGTGCCAGCAGCTTAGGGACAGGGCGCGTCGAGCAGTACTTC. As protein: CASSLGTGRVEQYF.

This clonotype was picked up many times. The genes are TRBV9 and TRBJ2-7, with 8 bases matching TRBD2. Germline V gene sequence: CDR1 SGDLS, CDR2 YYNGEE. The J segment lost 3 bases and the V segment lost 3 bases, leaving 5 bases of the junction unmatched. The CDR3 runs to 14 residues. The CDR3 region is CASSEAGANYEQYF. The CDR3 region has the DNA TGTGCCAGCAGCGAAGCGGGGGCGAACTACGAGCAGTACTTC.